A selection of T cell receptor beta chains follows, all from one sample in a study of T cell clones after liver transplantation. Here immunoSEQ multiplex PCR was the method, and the copy in TCRdb shows in-frame clones only, minus some. This table holds about 100,000 clones, 75% to 90% found once. The source material was CD4+ T cells from blood, sampled before liver transplant. These receptors were collected from a human donor who received a liver transplant. Both conserved end residues are part of each CDR3. D genes are given only for firm matches. A clone size is listed for some rows: how often the clone was seen (once, few, many), or a class if it is expanded.

V: TRBV15
size: -
D: TRBD2
length: 16
J: TRBJ2-5
CDR3: CATSRQQRGSQETQYF
DNA: TGTGCCACCAGCAGACAACAGCGGGGATCACAAGAGACCCAGTACTTC

V: TRBV19
size: -
D: -
length: 14
J: TRBJ1-5
CDR3: CASSMGWVAEPQHF
DNA: TGTGCCAGTAGTATGGGTTGGGTGGCTGAGCCCCAGCATTTT

V: TRBV6-5
size: few
D: TRBD1
length: 15
J: TRBJ2-7
CDR3: CASRIRTGGAYEQYF
DNA: TGTGCCAGCAGGATTCGGACAGGGGGCGCATACGAGCAGTACTTC

V: TRBV10-3
size: few
D: -
length: 19
J: TRBJ2-1
CDR3: CAISELPRLDRSSYNEQFF
DNA: TGTGCCATCAGTGAGCTCCCGAGACTAGACAGGAGCTCCTACAATGAGCAGTTCTTC

V: TRBV2
size: -
D: TRBD1
length: 16
J: TRBJ2-1
CDR3: CASSPVRGSANNEQFF
DNA: TGTGCCAGCAGTCCTGTCAGGGGGTCGGCTAACAATGAGCAGTTCTTC

V: TRBV7-2
size: -
D: -
length: 13
J: TRBJ1-6
CDR3: CAKSEGGRSPLHF
DNA: TGTGCCAAGTCCGAAGGGGGGAGGTCACCCCTCCACTTT

V: TRBV14
size: many
D: -
length: 15
J: TRBJ1-2
CDR3: CASSQGWRTNYGYTF
DNA: TGTGCCAGCAGCCAAGGGTGGCGGACTAACTATGGCTACACCTTC

V: TRBV9
size: many
D: -
length: 16
J: TRBJ1-3
CDR3: CASSVSGRSSGNTIYF
DNA: TGTGCCAGCAGCGTATCTGGACGGAGCTCTGGAAACACCATATATTTT

V: TRBV7-7
size: -
D: TRBD2
length: 15
J: TRBJ2-2
CDR3: CASHPGLAGTGELFF
DNA: TGTGCCAGCCACCCGGGACTAGCGGGGACCGGGGAGCTGTTTTTT

V: TRBV5-1
size: -
D: -
length: 14
J: TRBJ2-7
CDR3: CASSFRRMGYEQYF
DNA: TGCGCCAGCAGCTTTCGCAGGATGGGCTACGAGCAGTACTTC

V: TRBV6-6
size: -
D: TRBD1
length: 15
J: TRBJ2-7
CDR3: CASRVTRDSSYEQYF
DNA: TGTGCCAGCAGGGTTACCCGGGACAGCTCCTACGAGCAGTACTTC

V: TRBV5-4
size: once
D: TRBD2
length: 16
J: TRBJ2-7
CDR3: CASSLGLADAGYEQYF
DNA: TGTGCCAGCAGCCTTGGACTAGCGGACGCAGGCTACGAGCAGTACTTC

V: TRBV9
size: -
D: TRBD2
length: 15
J: TRBJ2-3
CDR3: CASSVGLAGTDTQYF
DNA: TGTGCCAGCAGCGTAGGACTAGCGGGCACAGATACGCAGTATTTT

V: TRBV9
size: few
D: -
length: 15
J: TRBJ1-4
CDR3: CASSVGAAPSEKLFF
DNA: TGTGCCAGCAGCGTAGGGGCAGCCCCCTCCGAAAAACTGTTTTTT

V: TRBV7-7
size: -
D: TRBD2
length: 15
J: TRBJ2-2
CDR3: CASSSSGSIAGELFF
DNA: TGTGCCAGCAGCTCCAGCGGGAGTATCGCCGGGGAGCTGTTTTTT

V: TRBV7-2
size: -
D: -
length: 16
J: TRBJ2-7
CDR3: CASSFQGWGATYEQYF
DNA: TGTGCCAGCAGCTTTCAGGGGTGGGGGGCCACCTACGAGCAGTACTTC

V: TRBV19
size: -
D: -
length: 12
J: TRBJ1-1
CDR3: CASRTGYSEAFF
DNA: TGTGCCAGTAGAACAGGGTATTCTGAAGCTTTCTTT

V: TRBV18
size: -
D: -
length: 15
J: TRBJ2-1
CDR3: CASSPLLRTGNEQFF
DNA: TGTGCCAGCTCACCTCTCCTCCGAACCGGCAATGAGCAGTTCTTC

V: TRBV5-1
size: -
D: TRBD2
length: 12
J: TRBJ2-7
CDR3: CASSAGGFQQYF
DNA: TGCGCCAGCAGCGCGGGGGGATTCCAGCAGTACTTC